This TCR beta chain derives from a study of CD8 T cells in ankylosing spondylitis. Overall study results and limits: A TCR beta motif made of 7 to 9 highly homologous variants seemed typical of ankylosing spondylitis blood. Relatively scarce in peripheral blood, disease-linked clones were CD8+. Significantly higher representation of disease-linked clones was reported for matched ankylosing spondylitis synovial fluid.

A remark on this clonotype: What it recognizes is unknown. A much more abundant neighbour one base away suggests this may be a read error.

TCRdb processed the 5' RACE reads anew with MiXCR; each CDR3 protein has one entry. Of 250,000 to 350,000 distinct CDR3 sequences listed, 20% are singletons. Germline V gene lookup returns CDR1 SGDLS and CDR2 YYNGEE. CDR3 length: 14 amino acids. The sequenced sample consisted of blood, either unsorted or a sorted T cell fraction (not recorded which). This clonotype originated in a male donor with ankylosing spondylitis or in good health (not recorded which). The chain couples TRBV9 to TRBJ1-4; D is ambiguous. CDR3: CASSASATNETLFF. As DNA, the CDR3 is TGTGCCAGCAGCGCCTCTGCAACTAATGAAACACTGTTTTTT. Full variable domain (outside the CDR3, taken from reference TRBV9 and TRBJ1-4): DSGVTQTPKHLITATGQRVTLRCSPRSGDLSVYWYQQSLDQGLQFLIQYYNGEERAKGNILERFSAQQFPDLHSELNLSSLELGDSALYFCASSASATNETLFFGSGTQLSVL.